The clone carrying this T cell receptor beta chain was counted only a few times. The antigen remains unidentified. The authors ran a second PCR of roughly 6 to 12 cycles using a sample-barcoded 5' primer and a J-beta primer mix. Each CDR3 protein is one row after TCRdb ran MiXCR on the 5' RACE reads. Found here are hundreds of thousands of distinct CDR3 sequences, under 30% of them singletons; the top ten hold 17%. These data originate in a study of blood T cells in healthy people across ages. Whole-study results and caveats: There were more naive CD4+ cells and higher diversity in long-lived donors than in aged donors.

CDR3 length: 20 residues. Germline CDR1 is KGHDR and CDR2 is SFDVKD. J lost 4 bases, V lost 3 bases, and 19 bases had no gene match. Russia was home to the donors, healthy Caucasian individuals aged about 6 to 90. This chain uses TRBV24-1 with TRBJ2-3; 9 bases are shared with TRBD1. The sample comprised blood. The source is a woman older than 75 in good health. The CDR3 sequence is CATSDPVKRVTGGFSDTQYF. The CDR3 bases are TGTGCCACCAGTGATCCTGTTAAGAGGGTCACAGGGGGCTTTTCAGATACGCAGTATTTT.